The 3 T cell receptor beta chains below were found in one sample sequenced in a study of T cells in women clearing cervical HPV infection. Method: immunoSEQ multiplex PCR; TCRdb's copy keeps in-frame clones and lacks some. Its table records about 36,000 clones. Sequencing input: blood buffy coat. The receptors originated from a woman aged 18 to 75 with a cervical HPV16 infection that either progressed to CIN3+ or cleared (not recorded which).

Of note for this clone: The CDR3 end lies 3 residues beyond the end of the read and is filled in from the germline J gene. This chain links TRBV12-3 or TRBV12-4 with TRBJ1-2; TRBD1 agrees at 8 bases. The CDR3 has 14 residues. Losses at the gene ends were 4 bases for V and 6 bases for J; bases not matched to a gene: 7. The part of the CDR3 DNA that was read is TGTGCCAGCAGTTCGTGGGACAGGACCCATGGC. Its protein is CASSSWDRTHG. The whole CDR3 protein reads CASSSWDRTHGYTF.

With regard to this clone: The CDR3 extends 3 residues past the end of the read, so its final part is completed from the germline J gene. V and J are TRBV6-2 or TRBV6-3 and TRBJ1-4; possibly TRBD1 for D (6 bases). V was shortened by 6 bases and J by 5 bases, with 22 bases between the two germline ends. In germline, CDR1 is MNHEY, CDR2 SVGEGT. The CDR3 runs 17 residues. The CDR3 spells CASSRGSRTATNEKLFF. The CDR3 bases that were read are TGTGCCAGCAGCCGGGGATCCAGGACAGCTACCAATGAAAAA.

Details on this clone: The CDR3 end lies 3 residues beyond the end of the read and is filled in from the germline J gene. This chain joins TRBV12-3 or TRBV12-4 and TRBJ2-3; 7 nucleotides agree with TRBD1. CDR3 size: 14 residues. With V trimmed by 4 bases and J by 3 bases, 4 bases remained unmatched. The CDR3 bases that were read are TGTGCCAGCAGTTCGACAGGGTTTACAGATACG. As protein: CASSSTGFTDT. The entire CDR3 sequence reads CASSSTGFTDTQYF.